This entry describes one T cell receptor beta chain. Its antigen is as yet unknown. Only in-frame clones appear in the TCRdb table, and some are missing; sequencing was by immunoSEQ multiplex PCR. The table has more than 400,000 clones, around 90% seen once. The entry originates in a study of Ad26.COV2.S vaccination and SARS-CoV-2 variants. Regarding the study as a whole: Vaccine and placebo recipients had comparable breadth of non-spike TCRs.

Described treatment: 19 received Ad26.COV2.S at low or high dose, single or two shots; roughly 5 received placebo; per-sample allocation not given. After the first vaccine or placebo injection, samples were drawn on day 63. The CDR3 loop spans 16 amino acids. Germline V gene data show CDR1 as SGHDN and CDR2 as FVKESK. Between the trimmed V and J ends, which lost 3 bases and 6 bases, there was a span of 21 bases. This receptor was taken from a person between 18 and 60 years old who received the Ad26.COV2.S COVID-19 vaccine or a placebo. The source was peripheral blood, collected in a trial of Ad26.COV2.S vaccine versus placebo. The chain combines TRBV14 with TRBJ2-7; D is possibly TRBD1 (5 bases). The CDR3 loop is CASSHHQGDGSGEQYF. The CDR3 DNA sequence: TGTGCCAGCAGCCACCACCAGGGCGACGGTTCTGGCGAGCAGTACTTC.